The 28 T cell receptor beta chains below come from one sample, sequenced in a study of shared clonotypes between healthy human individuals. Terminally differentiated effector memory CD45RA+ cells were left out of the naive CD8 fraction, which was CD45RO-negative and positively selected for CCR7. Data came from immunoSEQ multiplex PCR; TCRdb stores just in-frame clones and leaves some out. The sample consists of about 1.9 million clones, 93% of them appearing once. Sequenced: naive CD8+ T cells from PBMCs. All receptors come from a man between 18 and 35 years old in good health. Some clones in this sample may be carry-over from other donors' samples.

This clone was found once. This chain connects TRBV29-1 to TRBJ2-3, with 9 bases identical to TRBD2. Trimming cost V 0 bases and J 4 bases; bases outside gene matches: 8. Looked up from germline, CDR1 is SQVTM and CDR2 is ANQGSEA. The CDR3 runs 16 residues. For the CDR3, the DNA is TGCAGCGTTGAAGATCTCGGGCGGGAGGGTGCAGATACGCAGTATTTT. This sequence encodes CSVEDLGREGADTQYF.

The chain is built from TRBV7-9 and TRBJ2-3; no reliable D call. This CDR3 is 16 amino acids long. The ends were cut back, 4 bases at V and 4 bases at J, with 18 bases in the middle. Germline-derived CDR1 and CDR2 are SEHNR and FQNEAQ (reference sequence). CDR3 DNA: TGTGCCAGCAGCTCTCCGACTCCCGGCCGCGCAGATACGCAGTATTTT. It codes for CASSSPTPGRADTQYF.

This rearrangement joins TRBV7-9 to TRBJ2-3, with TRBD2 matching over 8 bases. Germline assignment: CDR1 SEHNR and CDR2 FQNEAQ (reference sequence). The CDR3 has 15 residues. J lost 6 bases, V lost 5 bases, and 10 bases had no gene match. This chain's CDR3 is CASSGAGTSLDTQYF. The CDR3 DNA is TGTGCCAGCAGCGGAGCCGGGACTAGTCTTGATACGCAGTATTTT.

Written as DNA, the CDR3 is TGTGCCAGCAGCGTGAGTCAGGGGCTTGGGTATGGCTACACCTTC. This sequence encodes CASSVSQGLGYGYTF. The V gene is TRBV9, the J gene TRBJ1-2; D is possibly TRBD1 (6 bases). V was shortened by 2 bases and J by 5 bases, with 16 bases between the two germline ends. CDR3 size: 15 residues. Germline CDR1 reads SGDLS; CDR2 reads YYNGEE.

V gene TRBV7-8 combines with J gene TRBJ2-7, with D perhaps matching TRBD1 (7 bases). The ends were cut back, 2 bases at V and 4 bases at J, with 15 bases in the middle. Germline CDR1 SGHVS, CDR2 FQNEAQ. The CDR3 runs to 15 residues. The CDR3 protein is CASSLLSAGGYEQYF. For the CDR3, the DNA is TGTGCCAGCAGCTTACTGTCCGCAGGGGGGTACGAGCAGTACTTC.

CDR3 sequence reads: CASTQGDYHTDTQYF. The CDR3 DNA sequence: TGTGCCAGCACCCAGGGGGACTATCACACAGATACGCAGTATTTT. This rearrangement joins TRBV2 to TRBJ2-3, with D possibly being TRBD1 or TRBD2 (7 bases each). Germline CDR1 SNHLY, CDR2 FYNNEI. The CDR3 covers 15 residues. V lost 7 bases, J lost 2 bases, and 16 bases lay in between. Using reference TRBV2 and TRBJ2-3 for the parts outside the CDR3, the full variable domain is EPEVTQTPSHQVTQMGQEVILRCVPISNHLYFYWYRQILGQKVEFLVSFYNNEISEKSEIFDDQFSVERPDGSNFTLKIRSTKLEDSAMYFCASTQGDYHTDTQYFGPGTRLTVL.

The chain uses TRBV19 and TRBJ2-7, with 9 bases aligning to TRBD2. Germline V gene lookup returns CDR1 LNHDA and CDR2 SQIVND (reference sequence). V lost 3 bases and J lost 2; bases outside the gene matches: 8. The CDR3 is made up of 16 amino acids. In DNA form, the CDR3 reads TGTGCCAGTAGTATGGACGGACTAGCGACCGCCTACGAGCAGTACTTC. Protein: CASSMDGLATAYEQYF.

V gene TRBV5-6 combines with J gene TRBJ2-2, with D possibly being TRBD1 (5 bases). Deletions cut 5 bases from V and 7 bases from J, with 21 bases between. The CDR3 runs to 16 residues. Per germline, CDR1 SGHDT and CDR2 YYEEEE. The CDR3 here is CASSQGVRNHGGELFF. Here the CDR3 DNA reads TGTGCCAGCAGTCAGGGCGTAAGGAACCACGGCGGGGAGCTGTTTTTT.

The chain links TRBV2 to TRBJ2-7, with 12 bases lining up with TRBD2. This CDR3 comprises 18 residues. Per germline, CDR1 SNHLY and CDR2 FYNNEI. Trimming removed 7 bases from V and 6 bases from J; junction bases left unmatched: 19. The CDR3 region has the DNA TGTGCCAGCATGAGGGCTCCATTGACTAGCGGGAGTGTCGGCGAGCAGTACTTC. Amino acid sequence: CASMRAPLTSGSVGEQYF.

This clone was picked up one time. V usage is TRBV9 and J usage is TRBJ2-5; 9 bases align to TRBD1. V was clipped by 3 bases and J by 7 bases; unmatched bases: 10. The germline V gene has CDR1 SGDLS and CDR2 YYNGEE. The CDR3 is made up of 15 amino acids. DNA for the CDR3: TGTGCCAGCAGCGCTCGGACAGGGGCCAGGGTGACCCAGTACTTC. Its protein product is CASSARTGARVTQYF. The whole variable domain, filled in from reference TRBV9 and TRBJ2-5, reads DSGVTQTPKHLITATGQRVTLRCSPRSGDLSVYWYQQSLDQGLQFLIQYYNGEERAKGNILERFSAQQFPDLHSELNLSSLELGDSALYFCASSARTGARVTQYFGPGTRLLVL.

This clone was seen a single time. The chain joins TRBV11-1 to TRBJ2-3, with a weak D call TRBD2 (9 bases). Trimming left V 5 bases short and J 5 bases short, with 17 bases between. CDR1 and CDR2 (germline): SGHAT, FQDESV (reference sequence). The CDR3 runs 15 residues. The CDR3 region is CASSQGASGVDTQYF. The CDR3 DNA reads TGTGCCAGCAGCCAGGGGGCTAGCGGGGTAGATACGCAGTATTTT.

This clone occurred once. CDR3 bases: TGTGCCAGCAGCCCCGGACAGCTTTATTACGAGCAGTACTTC. Translating gives CASSPGQLYYEQYF. This chain links TRBV14 with TRBJ2-7; possibly TRBD1 for D (6 bases). This CDR3 region has 14 residues. CDR1 SGHDN and CDR2 FVKESK come from the germline V gene. V lost 4 bases, J lost 4 bases, and 14 bases lay in between.

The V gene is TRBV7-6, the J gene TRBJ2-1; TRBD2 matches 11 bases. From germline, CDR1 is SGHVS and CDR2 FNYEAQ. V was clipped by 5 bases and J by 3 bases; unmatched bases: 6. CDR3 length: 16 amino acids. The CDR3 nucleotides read TGTGCCAGCAGCCGTAGGGGACTAGCGGACTACAATGAGCAGTTCTTC. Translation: CASSRRGLADYNEQFF.

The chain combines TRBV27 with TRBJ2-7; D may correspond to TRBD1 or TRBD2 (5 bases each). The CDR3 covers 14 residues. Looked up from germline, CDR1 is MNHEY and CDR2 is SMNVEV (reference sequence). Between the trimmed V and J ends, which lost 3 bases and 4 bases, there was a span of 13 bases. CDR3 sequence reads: CASSFGTVGYEQYF. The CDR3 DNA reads TGTGCCAGCAGTTTCGGGACGGTAGGTTACGAGCAGTACTTC.

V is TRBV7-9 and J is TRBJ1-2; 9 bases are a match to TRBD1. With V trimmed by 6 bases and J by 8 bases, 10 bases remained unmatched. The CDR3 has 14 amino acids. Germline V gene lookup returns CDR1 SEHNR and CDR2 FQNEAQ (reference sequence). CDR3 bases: TGTGCCAGCAGAGGACAGGGGCCCTTGAGCGGCTACACCTTC. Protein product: CASRGQGPLSGYTF.

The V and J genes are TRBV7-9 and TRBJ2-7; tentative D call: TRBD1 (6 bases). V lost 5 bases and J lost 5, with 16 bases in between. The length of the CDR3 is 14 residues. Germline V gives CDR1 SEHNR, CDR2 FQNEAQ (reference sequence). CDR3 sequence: CASSPPPGGNEQYF. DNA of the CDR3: TGTGCCAGCAGCCCCCCACCTGGGGGCAACGAGCAGTACTTC.

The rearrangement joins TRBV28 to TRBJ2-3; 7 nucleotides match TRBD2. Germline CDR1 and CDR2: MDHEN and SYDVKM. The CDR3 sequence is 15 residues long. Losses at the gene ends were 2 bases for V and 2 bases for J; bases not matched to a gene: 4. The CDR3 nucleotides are TGTGCCAGCAGTTTAGGAGGGACTACCACAGATACGCAGTATTTT. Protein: CASSLGGTTTDTQYF.

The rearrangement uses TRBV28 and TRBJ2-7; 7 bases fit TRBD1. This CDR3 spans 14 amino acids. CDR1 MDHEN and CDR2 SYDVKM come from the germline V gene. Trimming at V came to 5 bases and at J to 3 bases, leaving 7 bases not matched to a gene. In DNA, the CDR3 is TGTGCCAGCAGTCTGACAGGGTGGGACTACGAGCAGTACTTC. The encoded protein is CASSLTGWDYEQYF.

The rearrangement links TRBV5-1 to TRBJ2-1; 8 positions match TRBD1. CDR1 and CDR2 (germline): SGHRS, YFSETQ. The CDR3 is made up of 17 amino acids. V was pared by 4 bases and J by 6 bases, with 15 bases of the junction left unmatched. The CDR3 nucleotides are TGCGCCAGCAGCCCCCTGACAGGGGTATACTTGGGCAATGAGCAGTTCTTC. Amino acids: CASSPLTGVYLGNEQFF.

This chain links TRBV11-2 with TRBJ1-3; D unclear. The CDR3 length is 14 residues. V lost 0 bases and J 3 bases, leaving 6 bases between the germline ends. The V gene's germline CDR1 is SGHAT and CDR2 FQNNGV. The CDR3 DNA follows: TGTGCCAGCAGCTTAGAACCTAGTGGAAACACCATATATTTT. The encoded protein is CASSLEPSGNTIYF.

CDR3 amino acids: CASSTGLAGYKNIQYF. CDR3 bases: TGTGCCAGTTCTACTGGACTAGCGGGATACAAAAACATTCAGTACTTC. The chain is built from TRBV27 and TRBJ2-4; TRBD2 aligns across 12 bases. Per germline, CDR1 MNHEY and CDR2 SMNVEV (reference sequence). The trim removed 9 bases at V and 3 bases at J, leaving 9 bases unmatched. The length of the CDR3 is 16 residues.

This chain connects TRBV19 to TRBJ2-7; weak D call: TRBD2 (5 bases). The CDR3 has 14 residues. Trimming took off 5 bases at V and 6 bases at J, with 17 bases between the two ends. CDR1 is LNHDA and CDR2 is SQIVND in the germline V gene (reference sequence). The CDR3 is CASSRRASPGEQYF. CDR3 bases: TGTGCCAGTAGTCGGCGGGCTAGCCCCGGCGAGCAGTACTTC.

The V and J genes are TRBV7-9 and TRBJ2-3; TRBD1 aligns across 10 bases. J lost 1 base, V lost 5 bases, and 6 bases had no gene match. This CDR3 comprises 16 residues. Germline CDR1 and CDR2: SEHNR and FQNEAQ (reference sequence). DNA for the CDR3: TGTGCCAGCAGCGCGATGACAGGGGGCCGCACAGATACGCAGTATTTT. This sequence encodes CASSAMTGGRTDTQYF. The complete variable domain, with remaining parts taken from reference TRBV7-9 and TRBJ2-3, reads DTGVSQNPRHKITKRGQNVTFRCDPISEHNRLYWYRQTLGQGPEFLTYFQNEAQLEKSRLLSDRFSAERPKGSFSTLEIQRTEQGDSAMYLCASSAMTGGRTDTQYFGPGTRLTVL.

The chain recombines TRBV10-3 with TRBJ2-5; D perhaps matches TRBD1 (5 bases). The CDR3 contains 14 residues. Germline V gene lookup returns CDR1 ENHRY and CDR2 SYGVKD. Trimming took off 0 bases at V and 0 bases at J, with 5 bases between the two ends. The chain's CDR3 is CAISESDNQETQYF. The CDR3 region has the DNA TGTGCCATCAGTGAGTCGGACAACCAAGAGACCCAGTACTTC.

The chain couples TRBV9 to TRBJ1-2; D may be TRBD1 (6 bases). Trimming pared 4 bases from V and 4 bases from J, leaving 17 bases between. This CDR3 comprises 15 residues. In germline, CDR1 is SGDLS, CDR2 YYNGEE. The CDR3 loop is CASSLTGRGGYGYTF. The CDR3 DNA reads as TGTGCCAGCAGCCTAACGGGCAGGGGAGGCTATGGCTACACCTTC.

The DNA for the CDR3 is TGTGCCAGCAGCTGGGCAGGGGGCACTGAAGCTTTCTTT. Translation: CASSWAGGTEAFF. The gene calls are TRBV7-9 and TRBJ1-1, with 7 nucleotides matching TRBD1. V shed 4 bases, J shed 4 bases, and the junction held 3 bases outside the gene matches. Per germline, CDR1 SEHNR and CDR2 FQNEAQ (reference sequence). The length of the CDR3 is 13 residues.

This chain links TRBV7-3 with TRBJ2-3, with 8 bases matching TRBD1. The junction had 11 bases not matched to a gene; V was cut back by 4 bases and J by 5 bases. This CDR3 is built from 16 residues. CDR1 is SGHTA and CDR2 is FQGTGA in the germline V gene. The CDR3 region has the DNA TGTGCCAGCAGCTCACCCGGGACAGGAATGGTAGATACGCAGTATTTT. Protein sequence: CASSSPGTGMVDTQYF.

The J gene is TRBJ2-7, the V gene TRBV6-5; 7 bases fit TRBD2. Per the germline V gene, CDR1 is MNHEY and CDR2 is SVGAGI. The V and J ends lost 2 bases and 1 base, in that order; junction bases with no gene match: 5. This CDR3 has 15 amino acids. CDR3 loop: CASSYGEGPSYEQYF. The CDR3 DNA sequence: TGTGCCAGCAGTTACGGGGAGGGACCGTCCTACGAGCAGTACTTC.